Following are 9 T cell receptor beta chains from one sample sequenced in a study of T cell changes during pregnancy in multiple sclerosis. Repertoires were generated with immunoSEQ multiplex PCR, while TCRdb's copy carries only in-frame clones and drops some. The table shows roughly 55,000 clones, with around 92% occurring only once. Sequences were derived from CD4+ T cells from peripheral blood mononuclear cells, sampled after pregnancy. These receptors were obtained from a female donor in good health, enrolled as a control in a pregnancy study.

This chain links TRBV7-3 with TRBJ2-1; tentative D call: TRBD1 (5 bases). V shed 5 bases and J shed 6 bases, with 14 bases lying between them. The V gene's germline CDR1 is SGHTA and CDR2 FQGTGA. CDR3 length: 14 residues. CDR3 nucleotides: TGTGCCAGCAGCCCGCGGCGTGGGGCCAATGAGCAGTTCTTC. Encoded protein: CASSPRRGANEQFF.

V usage is TRBV7-2 and J usage is TRBJ1-1; D is perhaps TRBD1 (5 bases). Trimming left V 5 bases short and J 1 base short, with 14 bases between. CDR3 size: 15 residues. CDR1 is SGHTA, CDR2 FQGNSA, per germline. CDR3 coding DNA: TGTGCCAGCAGCCCTCGGGGGTCCGGGAACACTGAAGCTTTCTTT. Translating gives CASSPRGSGNTEAFF.

This clone has a single count. The rearrangement links TRBV4-2 to TRBJ2-5; D is perhaps TRBD2 (7 bases). The length of the CDR3 is 16 residues. Germline values: CDR1 LGHNA, CDR2 YNFKEQ. Deletions cut 1 base from V and 5 bases from J, with 17 bases between. The CDR3 bases are TGTGCCAGCAGCCAAGGAGGGACGGGGGGCCTGGAGACCCAGTACTTC. Amino acids: CASSQGGTGGLETQYF.

This chain uses TRBV7-9 with TRBJ2-7; D unresolved. Germline assignment: CDR1 SEHNR and CDR2 FQNEAQ (reference sequence). The CDR3 has 14 amino acids. The V gene lost 5 bases and the J gene lost 4 bases, with 15 bases spanning the gap. The CDR3 spells CASSPPGLSYEQYF. The CDR3 DNA reads TGTGCCAGCAGCCCTCCGGGTCTCTCTTACGAGCAGTACTTC.

The chain has TRBV4-2 and TRBJ1-4, with TRBD1 as a possible D gene (6 bases). With 1 base removed from V and 0 bases from J, the gap between germline ends came to 9 bases. CDR1 and CDR2 (germline): LGHNA, YNFKEQ. The CDR3 has 16 amino acids. CDR3 residues: CASSQVQGATNEKLFF. CDR3 nucleotides: TGTGCCAGCAGCCAAGTACAGGGTGCAACTAATGAAAAACTGTTTTTT.

This clone appeared a few times. The V and J genes are TRBV28 and TRBJ1-5; D uncertain. Germline CDR1 is MDHEN and CDR2 is SYDVKM. The CDR3 has 13 amino acids. Trimming removed 6 bases at V and 6 bases at J, with 12 bases between. DNA of the CDR3: TGTGCCAGCAGGGGCGTCCTCGGTCAGCCCCAGCATTTT. Its translation: CASRGVLGQPQHF.

The chain is built from TRBV6-5 and TRBJ2-7; 9 bases align to TRBD1. Germline CDR1 and CDR2: MNHEY and SVGAGI. The CDR3 loop spans 15 amino acids. V shed 6 bases and J 2 bases; nucleotides not matched to a gene: 8. CDR3 residues: CASRRFGTGPYEQYF. In DNA form, the CDR3 reads TGTGCCAGCAGACGGTTTGGGACAGGGCCCTACGAGCAGTACTTC.

The chain carries TRBV7-8 and TRBJ2-7, with unresolved D. The CDR3 is made up of 13 amino acids. V lost 2 bases and J 3 bases, leaving 8 bases between the germline ends. The germline CDR1 and CDR2 sequences are SGHVS and FQNEAQ. CDR3 loop: CASSLRVRYEQYF. CDR3 DNA: TGTGCCAGCAGCTTACGGGTTCGCTACGAGCAGTACTTC.

V and J are TRBV6-1 and TRBJ1-1, with D perhaps TRBD1 (6 bases). The CDR3 has 10 amino acids. V lost 11 bases and J lost 10, with 14 bases in between. Per the germline V gene, CDR1 is MNHNS and CDR2 is SASEGT. The CDR3 DNA reads TGTGCCTCTATCGGGGGGCGAGCTTTCTTT. Translating it yields CASIGGRAFF.